Sequencing of this TCR beta chain was carried out in a study of control samples from healthy donors and cancer patients. Trimming cost V 5 bases and J 7 bases; bases outside gene matches: 4. CDR1 and CDR2 (germline): MNHEY, SVGEGT. The length of the CDR3 is 13 residues. Profiling relied on immunoSEQ multiplex PCR, and the TCRdb table lists in-frame clones only, not all of them. Among 65,000 to 90,000 clones, about 87% were seen once, and the ten largest hold around 20%. Input material: blood. V is TRBV6-2 or TRBV6-3 and J is TRBJ1-5; TRBD1 matches at 8 bases. This TCR came from a man between 50 and 59 years old in good health. In DNA form, the CDR3 reads TGTGCCAGCAGTGGGGACAGGAGGCAGCCCCAGCATTTT. Translated, it gives CASSGDRRQPQHF.